This T cell receptor (beta chain) came from a study of blood T cell repertoires in COVID-19. The wider study: Samples came from the United States, Italy and Spain, spanning acute and convalescent COVID-19.

Seattle patients were enrolled during active infection and followed longitudinally. This clone was recorded only once. How the authors handled the data: Amplified reference gene primers provided the basis for estimating nucleated cell counts. The method was immunoSEQ multiplex PCR; TCRdb's version includes in-frame clones alone and lacks a portion of them. V and J calls plus clone size are reproduced from that table; the DNA served to infer D and trimming. The table shows some 200,000 clones, with over 75% occurring only once. This receptor was obtained from a man aged 45-65 years with COVID-19, enrolled during active disease. Sequenced input: peripheral blood.

As DNA, the CDR3 is TGTGCCAGCAGTGAATATGGTGCAGCGACTCAGCCCCAGCATTTT. Its translation: CASSEYGAATQPQHF. The chain is built from TRBV25-1 and TRBJ1-5; D unresolved. Trimming shortened V by 0 bases and J by 6 bases, and 12 bases separated the two germline ends. This CDR3 spans 15 amino acids. Germline V gives CDR1 MGHDK, CDR2 SYGVNS.